A selection of T cell receptor beta chains follows, all from one sample in a study of T-cell memory formation after mild COVID-19. TCRdb itself ran the 5' RACE reads through MiXCR, one entry per CDR3 protein. The table lists 250,000 to 350,000 distinct CDR3 sequences, roughly 17% of them singletons. The sample was PBMCs or a T cell subset sorted from them (not recorded which). Every receptor here comes from a young man who had mild COVID-19 (a few samples of this study predate the infection). Cell type and time point are not known. Both conserved end residues are part of each CDR3. The D gene is left open where the match is weak. Rows give clone size only sometimes, using once, few, many, or a class for an expanded clone.

v_call,d_call,j_call,clone_size,cdr3_aa,cdr3_nt
TRBV25-1,TRBD2,TRBJ2-3,.,CASSESGGGTDTQYF,TGTGCCAGCAGTGAGTCCGGGGGGGGAACAGATACGCAGTATTTT
TRBV25-1,.,TRBJ2-5,.,CATQGGETQYF,TGTGCCACCCAAGGGGGGGAGACCCAGTACTTC
TRBV4-1,.,TRBJ1-2,few,CASSLDTIGYGYTF,TGCGCCAGCAGCCTTGACACGATAGGCTATGGCTACACCTTC
TRBV29-1,TRBD1,TRBJ2-7,few,CSVVGQGANEQYF,TGCAGCGTAGTCGGACAGGGGGCCAACGAGCAGTACTTC
TRBV6-5,TRBD2,TRBJ2-5,few,CASSRSSFSGGETQYF,TGTGCCAGCAGCCGGAGCTCCTTCAGCGGGGGGGAGACCCAGTACTTC
TRBV18,.,TRBJ2-1,few,CASSPPGGPANEQFF,TGTGCCAGCTCACCACCGGGGGGACCGGCCAATGAGCAGTTCTTC
TRBV9,.,TRBJ1-4,.,CASTNPGGTEKLFF,TGTGCCAGCACCAACCCCGGGGGCACGGAAAAACTGTTTTTT
TRBV11-2,TRBD2,TRBJ2-1,.,CASSPLAGVSEQFF,TGTGCCAGCAGCCCACTAGCGGGGGTCAGTGAGCAGTTCTTC
TRBV29-1,TRBD1,TRBJ1-1,few,CSVEGQGGTEAFF,TGCAGCGTGGAAGGACAGGGTGGCACTGAAGCTTTCTTT
TRBV7-2,.,TRBJ1-6,few,CASSFPMGGSSPLHF,TGTGCCAGCAGCTTTCCCATGGGGGGAAGTTCACCCCTCCACTTT
TRBV20-1,.,TRBJ2-7,few,CSGTPTSSYEQYF,TGCAGTGGTACTCCCACAAGCTCCTACGAGCAGTACTTC
TRBV5-5,TRBD1,TRBJ2-1,.,CASSFGTGSYNEQFF,TGTGCCAGCAGCTTCGGGACAGGCTCCTACAATGAGCAGTTCTTC
TRBV4-1,.,TRBJ2-4,many,CASSQGVLRGRNIQYF,TGCGCCAGCAGCCAAGGGGTGTTACGGGGTAGGAACATTCAGTACTTC
TRBV5-6,.,TRBJ2-6,.,CASSWTAGSGANVLTF,TGTGCCAGCAGCTGGACGGCGGGCTCTGGGGCCAACGTCCTGACTTTC
TRBV3-1,.,TRBJ1-6,many,CASSQDRVGSPLHF,TGTGCCAGCAGCCAAGATAGGGTAGGATCACCCCTCCACTTT
TRBV5-1,.,TRBJ2-3,.,CASSLEGHTPGDTQYF,TGCGCCAGCAGCTTGGAGGGCCATACCCCTGGGGATACGCAGTATTTT
TRBV4-3,TRBD1,TRBJ1-4,few,CASSQTGEGAFEKLFF,TGCGCCAGCAGCCAAACCGGTGAGGGGGCATTTGAAAAACTGTTTTTT
TRBV28,.,TRBJ1-2,.,CASSFTSQGGYTF,TGTGCCAGCAGTTTTACTTCGCAGGGAGGCTACACCTTC
TRBV25-1,.,TRBJ1-6,few,CASSDYREYSPLHF,TGTGCCAGCAGTGACTACAGGGAGTATTCACCCCTCCACTTT
TRBV18,.,TRBJ1-5,.,CASSTGHLGQPQHF,TGTGCCAGCTCAACGGGACATCTCGGGCAGCCCCAGCATTTT
TRBV20-1,TRBD2,TRBJ2-5,many,CSAVSGGKETQYF,TGCAGTGCCGTATCGGGGGGAAAAGAGACCCAGTACTTC
TRBV4-1,TRBD2,TRBJ2-1,few,CASSQDRTSGYNEQFF,TGCGCCAGCAGCCAAGACCGGACTAGCGGTTACAATGAGCAGTTCTTC
TRBV25-1,.,TRBJ2-3,many,CATRKGWDTQYF,TGTGCCACCAGAAAGGGGTGGGATACGCAGTATTTT
TRBV7-9,TRBD1,TRBJ1-1,.,CASSATGTGGAGNTEAFF,TGTGCCAGCAGCGCGACCGGGACAGGGGGCGCCGGGAACACTGAAGCTTTCTTT
TRBV4-1,TRBD1,TRBJ1-5,few,CASSRETGYSQPQHF,TGCGCCAGCAGCCGAGAGACAGGGTACTCTCAGCCCCAGCATTTT
TRBV7-9,TRBD1,TRBJ2-1,many,CAPGTGSNEQFF,TGTGCCCCGGGGACAGGGTCGAATGAGCAGTTCTTC
TRBV2,.,TRBJ2-6,few,CASSEALAGANVLTF,TGTGCCAGCAGTGAGGCACTGGCTGGGGCCAACGTCCTGACTTTC
TRBV20-1,TRBD1,TRBJ1-2,few,CSARAGTGGLGHGYTF,TGCAGTGCTAGAGCTGGGACAGGAGGTTTGGGGCATGGCTACACCTTC
TRBV3-1,.,TRBJ2-7,.,CASSHYGGTDEKVKYF,TGTGCCAGCAGTCACTATGGGGGGACGGACGAAAAGGTGAAGTACTTC
TRBV18,.,TRBJ2-3,few,CASSPLGPGTDTQYF,TGTGCCAGCTCACCACTCGGGCCTGGCACAGATACGCAGTATTTT
TRBV6-2/TRBV6-3,.,TRBJ1-1,many,CASSYRGGRRLNTEAFF,TGTGCCAGCAGTTACAGGGGAGGTCGGAGGCTGAACACTGAAGCTTTCTTT
TRBV29-1,.,TRBJ2-5,many,CSVGLVGGQETQYF,TGCAGCGTAGGCTTGGTGGGAGGCCAAGAGACCCAGTACTTC
TRBV6-1,TRBD1,TRBJ2-5,few,CASMTDRGSQETQYF,TGTGCCAGCATGACGGACAGGGGGTCCCAGGAGACCCAGTACTTC
TRBV20-1,TRBD2,TRBJ2-2,.,CSARDPTSGGLGELFF,TGCAGTGCTAGAGATCCCACTAGCGGGGGCTTAGGGGAGCTGTTTTTT
TRBV12-3/TRBV12-4,.,TRBJ1-6,few,CASSFLGPLHF,TGTGCCAGCAGTTTTCTGGGACCCCTCCACTTT
TRBV19,.,TRBJ1-5,.,CASSIIQGSHQPQHF,TGTGCCAGTAGTATAATCCAGGGCTCCCATCAGCCCCAGCATTTT
TRBV29-1,.,TRBJ1-2,once,CSVDSDLDSGGAGYTF,TGCAGCGTTGATTCCGACCTGGACAGTGGGGGAGCCGGCTACACCTTC
TRBV4-1,TRBD2,TRBJ2-1,.,CASSQLAGGDNEQFF,TGCGCCAGCAGCCAGTTAGCGGGGGGCGACAATGAGCAGTTCTTC
TRBV12-3/TRBV12-4,.,TRBJ1-1,few,CASTLRHPTEAFF,TGTGCCAGCACCCTGCGGCACCCAACTGAAGCTTTCTTT
TRBV7-2,TRBD2,TRBJ2-3,few,CASSLRLAGGPITDTQYF,TGTGCCAGCAGCCTACGACTAGCGGGGGGGCCTATCACAGATACGCAGTATTTT
TRBV9,.,TRBJ2-1,few,CASSVVSVPMGGEQFF,TGTGCCAGCAGCGTAGTTTCAGTCCCAATGGGTGGTGAGCAGTTCTTC
TRBV15,.,TRBJ2-1,few,CATSRASGAVNEQFF,TGTGCCACCAGCAGGGCCTCAGGGGCAGTCAATGAGCAGTTCTTC
TRBV6-2/TRBV6-3,.,TRBJ2-6,few,CASSYWRTGANVLTF,TGTGCCAGCAGTTACTGGAGGACTGGGGCCAACGTCCTGACTTTC
TRBV7-9,TRBD2,TRBJ2-2,few,CASSLSSGATGELFF,TGTGCCAGCAGCCTCTCCAGCGGGGCCACCGGGGAGCTGTTTTTT
TRBV10-3,TRBD2,TRBJ2-2,few,CASWTSGGELFF,TGTGCCTCTTGGACTAGCGGCGGGGAGCTGTTTTTT
TRBV7-2,.,TRBJ1-5,.,CASSLYVLQTQHF,TGTGCCAGCAGCTTATATGTTCTCCAAACCCAGCATTTT
TRBV12-3/TRBV12-4,.,TRBJ2-2,few,CASRPGAKGVFGELFF,TGTGCCAGCAGGCCTGGAGCCAAGGGGGTTTTTGGGGAGCTGTTTTTT
TRBV7-9,.,TRBJ2-5,few,CASSAPGLFQETQYF,TGTGCCAGCAGCGCCCCGGGACTCTTCCAAGAGACCCAGTACTTC
TRBV5-1,.,TRBJ1-2,.,CASSLGGTWGYTF,TGCGCCAGCAGCTTGGGTGGGACATGGGGCTACACCTTC
TRBV15,TRBD1,TRBJ2-1,few,CATSNDRGLGEQFF,TGTGCCACCAGCAACGACAGGGGGCTGGGTGAGCAGTTCTTC
TRBV7-2,TRBD2,TRBJ2-2,few,CASSLDSGGDTGELFF,TGTGCCAGCAGCTTAGATTCCGGGGGGGACACCGGGGAGCTGTTTTTT
TRBV3-1,.,TRBJ2-7,.,CASSQVTTSYEQYF,TGTGCCAGCAGCCAAGTAACGACTTCCTACGAGCAGTACTTC
TRBV7-2,.,TRBJ1-5,few,CASSPLGPGQPQHF,TGTGCCAGCAGCCCCTTGGGGCCTGGTCAGCCCCAGCATTTT
TRBV6-2/TRBV6-3,.,TRBJ1-2,few,CASVIGHLNYGYTF,TGTGCCAGCGTAATAGGACACTTAAACTATGGCTACACCTTC
TRBV10-1,TRBD1,TRBJ2-7,.,CASSGTGDMGYEQYF,TGCGCCAGCAGCGGGACAGGGGATATGGGCTACGAGCAGTACTTC
TRBV7-2,.,TRBJ1-4,few,CASSLSHRANEKLFF,TGTGCCAGCAGCTTATCCCACAGGGCTAATGAAAAACTGTTTTTT
TRBV7-6,TRBD1,TRBJ2-2,.,CASSSGTGETGELFF,TGTGCCAGCAGCTCCGGGACAGGGGAGACCGGGGAGCTGTTTTTT
TRBV5-1,.,TRBJ2-3,.,CASSLNRASTDTQYF,TGCGCCAGCAGCCTAAACCGGGCCTCCACAGATACGCAGTATTTT
TRBV20-1,TRBD1,TRBJ2-7,.,CSARRDSLSYEQYF,TGCAGTGCTAGAAGGGACAGCCTCTCCTACGAGCAGTACTTC
TRBV7-3,.,TRBJ2-3,.,CASSTGTSTDTQYF,TGTGCCAGCAGCACGGGGACATCCACAGATACGCAGTATTTT